This entry lists 26 T cell receptor beta chains sequenced from one sample in a study of cytotoxic CD8 clonotypes in ibrutinib-treated CLL. TCRdb keeps only in-frame clones here, not all; method: immunoSEQ multiplex PCR. The data hold 58,000 or so clones, with approximately 62% observed a single time. The sample was PBMCs, taken after 12 months of ibrutinib treatment. All receptors derive from a human donor with chronic lymphocytic leukemia.

J is TRBJ2-7 and V is TRBV28, with 12 bases aligning to TRBD2. The length of the CDR3 is 14 residues. V was clipped by 6 bases and J by 4 bases; unmatched bases: 4. The V gene's germline CDR1 is MDHEN and CDR2 SYDVKM. The CDR3 reads CASSPGLAGYEQYF. The CDR3 nucleotides are TGTGCCAGCAGCCCGGGACTAGCGGGTTACGAGCAGTACTTC.

The chain recombines TRBV5-1 with TRBJ2-1; TRBD1 agrees at 7 bases. The length of the CDR3 is 15 residues. Looked up from germline, CDR1 is SGHRS and CDR2 is YFSETQ. After removal of 10 bases from V and 6 bases from J, the junction contained 16 bases not matched to a gene. The CDR3 DNA follows: TGCGCCTGCCGCCCTGAAGGGGGCAAGGCCAATGAGCAGTTCTTC. Amino acid sequence: CACRPEGGKANEQFF.

Concerning this clone: Other DNA sequences in the sample encode the same CDR3. V and J are TRBV5-1 and TRBJ2-4; D might be TRBD1 (6 bases). Trimming shortened V by 4 bases and J by 5 bases, and 10 bases separated the two germline ends. Per the germline V gene, CDR1 is SGHRS and CDR2 is YFSETQ. CDR3 length equals 13 residues. The DNA for the CDR3 is TGCGCCAGCAGCCCTGGACAGCAAAACATTCAGTACTTC. Its protein product is CASSPGQQNIQYF.

This clone was observed at least ten times. This sequence joins TRBV11-1 and TRBJ2-2; possibly TRBD1 or TRBD2 for D (5 bases each). V was cut by 4 bases and J by 5 bases, with 14 bases left in between. The CDR3 covers 15 residues. In germline, CDR1 is SGHAT, CDR2 FQDESV (reference sequence). This CDR3 reads CASSSGPLKTGELFF. CDR3 in DNA: TGTGCCAGCAGCTCGGGACCGCTTAAGACCGGGGAGCTGTTTTTT.

This chain connects TRBV27 to TRBJ1-5; D might be TRBD1 (6 bases). The length of the CDR3 is 15 residues. Germline CDR1 is MNHEY and CDR2 is SMNVEV (reference sequence). V lost 5 bases and J 3 bases, leaving 14 bases between the germline ends. In DNA form, the CDR3 reads TGTGCCAGCAGTCCCTTTACAGGGTTCAATCAGCCCCAGCATTTT. Translated: CASSPFTGFNQPQHF.

This chain connects TRBV30 to TRBJ1-1, with D unresolved. Germline V gene lookup returns CDR1 GTSNPN and CDR2 SVGIG (reference sequence). The CDR3 loop spans 17 amino acids. With 2 bases removed from V and 1 base from J, the gap between germline ends came to 20 bases. For the CDR3, the DNA is TGTGCCTGGAGTATGTTTAATAGTCCAGGTGGGAACACTGAAGCTTTCTTT. It codes for CAWSMFNSPGGNTEAFF.

The chain has TRBV19 and TRBJ1-1; D uncertain. The germline gives CDR1 LNHDA, CDR2 SQIVND (reference sequence). The CDR3 has 15 residues. Trimming left V 5 bases short and J 6 bases short, with 19 bases between. The CDR3 DNA sequence: TGTGCCAGTAGTGGCCTCGGTTGGGGTCGGCCTGAAGCTTTCTTT. Translating it yields CASSGLGWGRPEAFF.

This clone was observed at least ten times. The V and J genes are TRBV7-5 and TRBJ1-2; TRBD1 was called by the table and not checked on the DNA. TRBV7-5 corresponds to a pseudogene. The CDR3 extends over 15 amino acids. The CDR3 nucleotides read TGTGTCAGAAGCTCCCCGGGACAGGGGGACTATGGCTACACCTTC. This gives the protein CVRSSPGQGDYGYTF.

This chain links TRBV30 with TRBJ1-6; 8 bases line up with TRBD1. This CDR3 has 14 residues. In germline, CDR1 is GTSNPN, CDR2 SVGIG (reference sequence). The V segment lost 4 bases and the J segment 9 bases; nucleotides outside the gene matches: 8. The CDR3 coding sequence is TGTGCCTGGAACCCTAGACAGGGGACTTCACCCCTCCACTTT. Translated, it gives CAWNPRQGTSPLHF.

The rearrangement links TRBV10-2 to TRBJ2-1; D remains ambiguous. CDR3 size: 15 residues. The germline CDR1 and CDR2 sequences are WSHSY and SAAADI. V was pared by 2 bases and J by 13 bases, with 21 bases between. CDR3 DNA sequence: TGCGCCAGCAGTGAGCCGAATCGCCCTGGGCGAGTACAGTTCTTC. It translates to CASSEPNRPGRVQFF.

The genes are TRBV6-5 and TRBJ2-1; D uncertain. This CDR3 contains 13 residues. V was pared by 4 bases and J by 7 bases, with 11 bases between. From germline, CDR1 is MNHEY and CDR2 SVGAGI. CDR3 sequence (DNA): TGTGCCAGCAGTTTTATGCTTGCGAATGAGCAGTTCTTC. This encodes CASSFMLANEQFF.

This clone was recorded once. This chain links TRBV19 with TRBJ2-7; D not resolved. From germline, CDR1 is LNHDA and CDR2 SQIVND (reference sequence). V lost 3 bases and J 3 bases, leaving 9 bases between the germline ends. The CDR3 has 13 amino acids. CDR3 sequence: CASSIFSGYEQYF. The CDR3 coding sequence is TGTGCCAGTAGTATTTTCAGTGGCTACGAGCAGTACTTC.

The gene calls are TRBV19 and TRBJ1-5; D might be TRBD1 (6 bases). CDR3 length: 11 residues. In germline, CDR1 is LNHDA, CDR2 SQIVND (reference sequence). The V end lost 7 bases, the J end lost 12 bases, and 13 bases lay between the germline ends. The DNA for the CDR3 is TGTGCCAGTATGCGAGGGGGGTACCAGCATTTT. Encoded protein: CASMRGGYQHF.

The rearrangement joins TRBV15 to TRBJ1-1; D is uncertain. Germline V gene lookup returns CDR1 LNHNV and CDR2 YYDKDF (reference sequence). V lost 3 bases to trimming and J lost 3 bases, with 14 bases between them. The length of the CDR3 is 15 residues. CDR3 nucleotides: TGTGCCACCAGCAGTGACTTGGGCCTGGACACTGAAGCTTTCTTT. Translating gives CATSSDLGLDTEAFF.

In its sample, this clone was seen once. This CDR3 reads CASSVAGDTYNEQFF. The CDR3 DNA is TGTGCCAGCAGCGTAGCGGGGGATACCTACAATGAGCAGTTCTTC. The V call is TRBV9, the J call TRBJ2-1; D possibly corresponds to TRBD2 (6 bases). Germline CDR1 SGDLS, CDR2 YYNGEE. Trimming took off 0 bases at V and 2 bases at J, with 9 bases between the two ends. CDR3 length equals 15 residues. Full variable domain (remainder filled in from reference TRBV9 and TRBJ2-1): DSGVTQTPKHLITATGQRVTLRCSPRSGDLSVYWYQQSLDQGLQFLIQYYNGEERAKGNILERFSAQQFPDLHSELNLSSLELGDSALYFCASSVAGDTYNEQFFGPGTRLTVL.

This clone was picked up many times. The chain carries TRBV10-3 and TRBJ1-3, with a weak D call TRBD1 (6 bases). CDR3 length equals 15 residues. Trimming took off 3 bases at V and 4 bases at J, with 13 bases between the two ends. The germline V gene has CDR1 ENHRY and CDR2 SYGVKD. CDR3 sequence reads: CAISDLGAAGNTIYF. The CDR3 region has the DNA TGTGCCATCAGTGATTTGGGGGCTGCCGGAAACACCATATATTTT.

This chain joins TRBV11-3 and TRBJ2-3; 7 nucleotides align to TRBD1. The germline V gene encodes CDR1 SGHNT and CDR2 YENEEA. Germline trimming cut 0 bases from V and 5 bases from J; bases unmatched to any gene: 2. CDR3 size: 14 residues. CDR3 amino acids: CASSLDAGGDTQYF. The CDR3 DNA reads TGTGCCAGCAGCTTAGATGCAGGGGGAGATACGCAGTATTTT.

The chain joins TRBV28 to TRBJ2-3, with D possibly TRBD2 on 5 matching bases. The CDR3 covers 14 residues. From germline, CDR1 is MDHEN and CDR2 SYDVKM. V lost 3 bases to trimming and J lost 0 bases, with 7 bases between them. As DNA, the CDR3 is TGTGCCAGCAGTTTCCCTAGCAGCACAGATACGCAGTATTTT. This sequence encodes CASSFPSSTDTQYF. Using reference TRBV28 and TRBJ2-3 for the parts outside the CDR3, the full variable domain is DVKVTQSSRYLVKRTGEKVFLECVQDMDHENMFWYRQDPGLGLRLIYFSYDVKMKEKGDIPEGYSVSREKKERFSLILESASTNQTSMYLCASSFPSSTDTQYFGPGTRLTVL.

The chain joins TRBV14 to TRBJ1-1; 7 bases align to TRBD1. The CDR3 has 13 residues. Germline V CDR1 and CDR2: SGHDN, FVKESK. After removal of 6 bases from V and 4 bases from J, the junction contained 5 bases not matched to a gene. CDR3 region: CASSPTGPTEAFF. In DNA form, the CDR3 reads TGTGCCAGCAGTCCGACAGGGCCCACTGAAGCTTTCTTT.

Turning to this clone: Different DNA sequences within this sample yield the same CDR3. The chain combines TRBV14 with TRBJ1-1, with unresolved D. CDR3 length: 15 residues. Deletions cut 4 bases from V and 0 bases from J, with 12 bases between. The germline CDR1 and CDR2 sequences are SGHDN and FVKESK. The DNA of the CDR3 is TGTGCCAGCAGCCTTAGAACTGGGATGAACACTGAAGCTTTCTTT. This codes for CASSLRTGMNTEAFF.

CDR3 nucleotides: TGTGCCAGCCAACGGTCAACTAATGAAAAACTGTTTTTT. This codes for CASQRSTNEKLFF. The genes are TRBV2 and TRBJ1-4; no clear D gene. CDR3 length: 13 residues. CDR1 SNHLY and CDR2 FYNNEI come from the germline V gene. V was clipped by 8 bases and J by 0 bases, with 7 bases between them.

V usage is TRBV6-1 and J usage is TRBJ1-4; D unclear. The V gene lost 0 bases and the J gene lost 7 bases, with 12 bases spanning the gap. This CDR3 has 15 amino acids. Germline V lookup: CDR1 MNHNS, CDR2 SASEGT. CDR3 sequence (DNA): TGTGCCAGCAGTGAAGCTCCATCCTCCAGTGAAAAACTGTTTTTT. This encodes CASSEAPSSSEKLFF.

This rearrangement joins TRBV6-6 to TRBJ1-2; D remains unclear. Germline V gene sequence: CDR1 MNHNY, CDR2 SVGAGI (reference sequence). This CDR3 has 13 residues. V was trimmed by 5 bases and J by 8 bases, leaving 15 bases between them. CDR3 sequence (DNA): TGTGCCAGCAGTCCTCCTGAGGCCGGGGGCTACACCTTC. Translated: CASSPPEAGGYTF.

The chain combines TRBV5-1 with TRBJ2-5; 7 bases map to TRBD2. V lost 3 bases, J lost 2 bases, and 7 bases stayed unmatched. Per the germline V gene, CDR1 is SGHRS and CDR2 is YFSETQ. The CDR3 sequence is 15 residues long. CDR3 residues: CASSWRPGGQETQYF. The CDR3 DNA sequence: TGCGCCAGCAGCTGGAGGCCGGGGGGACAAGAGACCCAGTACTTC.

The chain carries TRBV27 and TRBJ2-2; 12 positions agree with TRBD2. CDR1 and CDR2 from the germline V gene are MNHEY and SMNVEV (reference sequence). The CDR3 is made up of 17 amino acids. V dropped 3 bases and J dropped 4; count of bases not matched to a gene: 6. CDR3 bases: TGTGCCAGCAGTTTCCTAGCGGGGGGGCCCAGCACCGGGGAGCTGTTTTTT. This codes for CASSFLAGGPSTGELFF.

The chain employs TRBV2 and TRBJ2-2; maybe TRBD2 (6 bases). The V end lost 6 bases, the J end lost 5 bases, and 13 bases lay between the germline ends. The V gene's germline CDR1 is SNHLY and CDR2 FYNNEI. This CDR3 contains 14 residues. In DNA, the CDR3 is TGTGCCAGCAGGCCTTTAGCGGAAACCGGGGAGCTGTTTTTT. It translates to CASRPLAETGELFF.